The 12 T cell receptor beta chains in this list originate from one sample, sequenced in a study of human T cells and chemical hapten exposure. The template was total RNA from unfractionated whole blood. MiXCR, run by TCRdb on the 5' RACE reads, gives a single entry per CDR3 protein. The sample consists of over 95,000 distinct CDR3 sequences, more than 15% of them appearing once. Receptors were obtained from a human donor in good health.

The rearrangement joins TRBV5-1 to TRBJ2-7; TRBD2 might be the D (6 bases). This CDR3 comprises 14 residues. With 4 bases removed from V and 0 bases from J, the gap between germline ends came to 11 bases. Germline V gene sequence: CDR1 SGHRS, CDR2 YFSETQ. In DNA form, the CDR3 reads TGCGCCAGCAGCGTGGGGGGATTCTCCTACGAGCAGTACTTC. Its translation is CASSVGGFSYEQYF.

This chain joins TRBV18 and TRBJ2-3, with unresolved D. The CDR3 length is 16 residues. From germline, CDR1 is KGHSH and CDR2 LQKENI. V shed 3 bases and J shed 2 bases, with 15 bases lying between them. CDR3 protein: CASSPPGWADTDTQYF. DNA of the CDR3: TGTGCCAGCTCACCCCCCGGGTGGGCAGACACAGATACGCAGTATTTT.

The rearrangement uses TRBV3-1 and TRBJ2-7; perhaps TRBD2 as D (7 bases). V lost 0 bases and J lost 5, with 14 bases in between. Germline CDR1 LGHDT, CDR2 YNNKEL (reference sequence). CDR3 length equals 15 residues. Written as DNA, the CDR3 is TGTGCCAGCAGCCAAGAGGGGGGGCCCAGGAACGAGCAGTACTTC. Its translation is CASSQEGGPRNEQYF.

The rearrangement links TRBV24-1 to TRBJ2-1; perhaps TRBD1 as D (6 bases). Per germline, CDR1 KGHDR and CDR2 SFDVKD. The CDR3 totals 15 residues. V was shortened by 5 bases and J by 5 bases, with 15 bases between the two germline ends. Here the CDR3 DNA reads TGTGCCACCAGTGCCGCAGGGGCCCGGGACAATGAGCAGTTCTTC. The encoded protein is CATSAAGARDNEQFF.

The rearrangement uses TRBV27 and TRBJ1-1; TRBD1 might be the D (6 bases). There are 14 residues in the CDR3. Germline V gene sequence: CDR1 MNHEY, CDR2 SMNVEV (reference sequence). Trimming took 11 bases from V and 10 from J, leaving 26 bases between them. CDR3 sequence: CAAGMWGPGEAAFF. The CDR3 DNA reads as TGTGCCGCGGGGATGTGGGGGCCAGGGGAGGCAGCTTTCTTT.

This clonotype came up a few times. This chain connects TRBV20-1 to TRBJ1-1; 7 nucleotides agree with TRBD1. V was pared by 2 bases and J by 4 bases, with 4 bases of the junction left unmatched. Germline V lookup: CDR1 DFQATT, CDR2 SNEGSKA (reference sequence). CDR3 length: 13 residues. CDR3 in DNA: TGCAGTGCTAGACGGCCAGGGGGCACTGAAGCTTTCTTT. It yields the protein CSARRPGGTEAFF.

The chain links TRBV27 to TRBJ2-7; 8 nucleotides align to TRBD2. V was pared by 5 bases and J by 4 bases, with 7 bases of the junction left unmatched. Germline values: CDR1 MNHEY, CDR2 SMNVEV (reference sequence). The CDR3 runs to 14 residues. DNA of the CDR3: TGTGCCAGCAGTATAAGCGGGAGCAGATACGAGCAGTACTTC. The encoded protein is CASSISGSRYEQYF.

CDR3 in DNA: TGTGCCAGCAGTCCATGGATGAAGGAGGATAGCAATCAGCCCCAGCATTTT. Translated, it gives CASSPWMKEDSNQPQHF. The V gene is TRBV27, the J gene TRBJ1-5; D unclear. Trimming took 5 bases from V and 0 from J, leaving 17 bases between them. Germline loops: CDR1 MNHEY, CDR2 SMNVEV (reference sequence). CDR3 length: 17 amino acids.

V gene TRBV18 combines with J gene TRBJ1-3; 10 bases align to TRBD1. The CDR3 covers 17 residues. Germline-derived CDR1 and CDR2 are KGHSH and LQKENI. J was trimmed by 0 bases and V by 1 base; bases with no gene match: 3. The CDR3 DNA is TGTGCCAGCTCACCACTCGGACAGGGGGGCTCTGGAAACACCATATATTTT. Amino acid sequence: CASSPLGQGGSGNTIYF.

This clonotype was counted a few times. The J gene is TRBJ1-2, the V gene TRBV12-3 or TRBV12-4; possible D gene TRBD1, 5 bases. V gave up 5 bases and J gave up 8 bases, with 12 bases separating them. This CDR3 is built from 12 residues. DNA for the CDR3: TGTGCCAGCAGTCATCAGGGTTCCGGCTACACCTTC. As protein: CASSHQGSGYTF.

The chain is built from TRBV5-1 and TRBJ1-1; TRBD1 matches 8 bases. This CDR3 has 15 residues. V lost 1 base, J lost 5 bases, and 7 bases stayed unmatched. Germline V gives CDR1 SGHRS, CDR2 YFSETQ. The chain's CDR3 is CASSLQGARGTEAFF. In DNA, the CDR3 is TGCGCCAGCAGCTTGCAGGGGGCGCGTGGAACTGAAGCTTTCTTT.

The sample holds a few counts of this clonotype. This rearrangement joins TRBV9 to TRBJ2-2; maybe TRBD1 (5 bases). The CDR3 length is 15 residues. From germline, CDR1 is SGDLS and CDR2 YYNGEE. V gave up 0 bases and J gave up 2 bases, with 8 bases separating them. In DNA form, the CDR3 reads TGTGCCAGCAGCGTAGTTGGACACAACACCGGGGAGCTGTTTTTT. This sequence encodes CASSVVGHNTGELFF.